Each of the 2 T cell receptor beta chains below was sequenced from the same sample in a study of T cells after yellow fever vaccination. TCRdb itself ran the 5' RACE reads through MiXCR, one entry per CDR3 protein. The table has roughly 250,000 distinct CDR3 sequences, around 13% seen once. Sequenced material: CD4+ T cells sorted from PBMCs, taken 45 days after the yellow fever booster vaccination. These receptors came from a man aged 30 to 39 who received the YFV17D yellow fever vaccine.

The rearrangement joins TRBV5-1 to TRBJ2-5; weak D call: TRBD2 (6 bases). The germline CDR1 and CDR2 sequences are SGHRS and YFSETQ. V lost 4 bases and J lost 5, with 15 bases in between. This CDR3 spans 14 amino acids. The CDR3 DNA reads TGCGCCAGCAGCCCCCGAGAGGCGGGGGAGACCCAGTACTTC. Translated, it gives CASSPREAGETQYF.

V gene TRBV5-1 combines with J gene TRBJ2-2; the match to TRBD2 covers 12 bases. The CDR3 covers 17 residues. Germline CDR1 SGHRS, CDR2 YFSETQ. The J segment lost 0 bases and the V segment lost 4 bases, leaving 4 bases of the junction unmatched. The CDR3 sequence is CASSGTSGRPNTGELFF. CDR3 nucleotide sequence: TGCGCCAGCAGCGGTACTAGCGGGAGGCCGAACACCGGGGAGCTGTTTTTT.